The T cell receptor (beta chain) under discussion was sequenced for a study of blood T cell repertoires in COVID-19 (dated by TCRdb to the early 2020s). General notes on the study: Samples covering the acute and convalescent phases of COVID-19 were provided by collaborators in the United States, Italy and Spain. The samples were drawn from two sources: the first 160 participants of the ongoing ImmuneRACE study, and over 1,000 subjects contributed by 6 global collaborators. The material from the prospective study consisted of cDNA or gDNA derived from T cells, B-cell-depleted T cells, or PBMCs. The dataset comprised deeply sampled blood TCRbeta repertoires from subjects exposed to, actively infected with, or recovered from COVID-19. The repertoires were released in a freely available public database meant as a resource for research on the immune response to SARS-CoV-2. The sample metadata nearly always contained a de-identified subject ID, COVID-19 status, age in years and sex. Where available, HLA class I and class II types were taken from metadata supplied by the sample provider and were not determined by assay-based typing. Beyond this particular receptor, the publication reports: Clinical and demographic metadata were provided uncurated, with the amount varying by source and participant.

Trimming costs V 2 bases and J 7 bases, and their ends lie 18 bases apart. The CDR3 contains 15 residues, cysteine and phenylalanine counted. The retained sequence is limited to the CDR3, 45 bases, with the frame set at the first base. The germline V gene (reference sequence) supplies CDR1 SGHNT and CDR2 YYREEE. Collaborating institutions collected whole blood in K2EDTA tubes following their own protocols. Collaborator samples were shipped for TCRbeta analysis as frozen whole blood, isolated PBMCs, or DNA extracted from either sample type. The immunoSEQ Assay, a bias-controlled multiplex PCR, was used to amplify TCRbeta CDR3 regions from genomic DNA. Concerning the study's data processing: The number of nucleated cells in each sample was estimated from the amplification of reference gene primers within the assay. To quantify the absolute abundance of each unique TCRbeta CDR3 rearrangement, sequence reads were collapsed and filtered. For each sample, productive Simpson clonality was calculated by taking the square root of Simpson's diversity index across productive rearrangements. Not all clones reach the TCRdb copy of this immuneACCESS table, which keeps in-frame sequences only. Checked studies attribute under half of the gap to unresolved V genes and leave the rest unexplained. D and trimming were read from the DNA, whereas the V and J calls and clone size are those reported in that table. The sample table shows about 41,000 clones, and roughly 85% are seen once. The ten largest clones represent 4.3% of the sample.

Of note for this clone: No antigen is known for it. No qualities accompany the bases; no much larger clone lies one base away.

The material sequenced was peripheral blood. The TCR sequence derives from a man aged 55 to 69 with acute or convalescent COVID-19. The chain links TRBV5-4 with TRBJ1-2; the D segment could be TRBD1, given 5 matching bases. CDR3 sequence: CASSFSDSEIGGYTF. The base sequence is TGTGCCAGCAGCTTTTCCGACAGCGAGATAGGTGGCTACACCTTC.